The rows below give T cell receptor beta chains drawn from one sample of a study of breast tumors, draining lymph nodes, adjacent tissues. TCRdb recomputed calls from the multiplex PCR reads with MiXCR, one row per CDR3 protein. Of more than 250,000 distinct CDR3 sequences in the sample, more than 30% are singletons; the top ten hold 0.85% to 1.3%. The specimen was axillary lymph node tissue. All receptors derive from a female donor with breast cancer. Some clones in this sample may be carry-over from other donors' samples. Both conserved end residues are part of each CDR3. Each record gives: clone size, D gene, V gene, J gene, CDR3 DNA, CDR3 protein. A D gene is named only where the DNA matches it firmly. Rows give clone size only sometimes, using once, few, many, or a class for an expanded clone.

many	TRBD1	TRBV11-3	TRBJ2-1	TGTGCCAGCAGCCTCGGGACAGGGTTTTTCTTC	CASSLGTGFFF
many	TRBD1	TRBV19	TRBJ2-3	TGTGCCACAAGGGCCGGGACAGGGTTCCGCACAGATACGCAGTATTTT	CATRAGTGFRTDTQYF
many	NA	TRBV6-5	TRBJ2-1	TGTGCCAGCAGTGGGGACTCCAATGAGCAGTTCTTC	CASSGDSNEQFF
NA	NA	TRBV7-9	TRBJ2-3	NA	CASSFYICSAPPGDGNTQYF
few	TRBD1	TRBV29-1	TRBJ1-1	TGCAGCGTCCACAGGGGGCGGAACACTGAAGCTTTCTTT	CSVHRGRNTEAFF
NA	NA	TRBV5-5	TRBJ2-7	TGTGCCAGCAGTGTAGCAACCGGGGGACCCTCCTACGAGCAGTACTTC	CASSVATGGPSYEQYF
many	NA	TRBV19	TRBJ1-5	TGTGCCAGTAGCCCGGGAGGGGGTCAGCCCCAGCATTTT	CASSPGGGQPQHF
once	NA	TRBV3-1	TRBJ1-2	TGTGCCAGCAGCCAAGCCGGATTTAGAAGTGGAAACTATGGCTACACCTTC	CASSQAGFRSGNYGYTF
many	NA	TRBV2	TRBJ2-7	TGTGCCAGCAGTGGCCCCGGTGGACTCGATTCCTACGAGCAGTACTTC	CASSGPGGLDSYEQYF
once	NA	TRBV29-1	TRBJ2-2	TGCAGCGTTGAATCTCTGCTAGCTGGTTTGGAGCTGTTTTTT	CSVESLLAGLELFF
NA	TRBD1	TRBV3-1	TRBJ2-5	TGTGCCAGCAGCCACTCGGACAGGGGGCAAGAGACCCAGTACTTC	CASSHSDRGQETQYF
NA	TRBD1	TRBV6-4	TRBJ1-2	TGTGCCAGCAGTCACTTGGAAAGACAGGGCCTCGTGGGCTACACCTTC	CASSHLERQGLVGYTF
many	NA	TRBV19	TRBJ2-2	TGTGCCAGTAGCCCAGCCCCCACCTCGAACACCGGGGAGCTGTTTTTT	CASSPAPTSNTGELFF
NA	NA	TRBV28	TRBJ2-2	TGTGCCAGCAGAACCGCCAGGGGCGCCGGGGAGCTGTTTTTT	CASRTARGAGELFF
NA	TRBD2	TRBV9	TRBJ2-3	TGTGCCAGCAGCGTAGGTATAACTAGCGATGAGCAGTATTTT	CASSVGITSDEQYF
many	TRBD2	TRBV29-1	TRBJ2-3	TGCAGCGTTGAAGATGCCCGACTAGCGGGAGGGATGGATACGCAGTATTTT	CSVEDARLAGGMDTQYF
many	TRBD2	TRBV19	TRBJ2-1	TGTGCCAGTAGTATACCGGCTAGCGGGAGGGATAATGAGCAGTTCTTC	CASSIPASGRDNEQFF
many	NA	TRBV12-3/TRBV12-4	TRBJ2-2	TGTGCCAGCAGACATAGCGGTACCGGGGAGCTGTTTTTT	CASRHSGTGELFF
NA	NA	TRBV6-1	TRBJ2-2	TGTGCCAGCAGTGAATTGGTTCAGTCCGGGGAGCTGTTTTTT	CASSELVQSGELFF
once	NA	TRBV19	TRBJ1-2	TGTGCCACAAGACTAGGAGGGATTGGCTACACCTTC	CATRLGGIGYTF
NA	NA	TRBV6-2/TRBV6-3	TRBJ2-1	TGTGCCAGCAGTTACCCGAACTATGGTGAGCAGTTCTTC	CASSYPNYGEQFF
NA	NA	TRBV12-5	TRBJ2-2	TGTGCCAGCAGTGACAGACAGGGGGAGCTGTTTTTT	CASSDRQGELFF
once	NA	TRBV2	TRBJ1-5	TGTGCCAGCAGTGCTGGAGGGGCCAGCAATCAGCCCCAGCATTTT	CASSAGGASNQPQHF
many	TRBD2	TRBV4-1	TRBJ2-3	TGCGCCAGCAGCCCAGTTGGGGCGGGAGTGGTAGCGGATACGCAGTATTTT	CASSPVGAGVVADTQYF
few	NA	TRBV12-3/TRBV12-4	TRBJ2-3	TGTGCCAGCAGTTTATCCCGACTAGAGGTTCCAGATACGCAGTATTTT	CASSLSRLEVPDTQYF
many	NA	TRBV30	TRBJ1-4	TGTGCCTGGAAGCGGGGGGCCAGGGAAAAACTGTTTTTT	CAWKRGAREKLFF
many	TRBD2	TRBV5-5	TRBJ2-3	TGTGCCAGCAGCTTGGGACTAGCGGGGCGCACAGATACGCAGTATTTT	CASSLGLAGRTDTQYF